A single T cell receptor (beta chain) is shown here with its context. The CDR3 is 12 amino acids. V shed 5 bases and J shed 4 bases, with 7 bases lying between them. Germline-derived CDR1 and CDR2 are SGHAT and FQNNGV. This specimen comes from a study of blood T cell repertoires in COVID-19. Repertoires were generated with immunoSEQ multiplex PCR, while TCRdb's copy carries only in-frame clones and drops some. This table has 150,000 to 200,000 clones, around four fifths appearing once. This TCR was recovered from a woman aged 80 or over with acute or convalescent COVID-19. The chain joins TRBV11-2 to TRBJ2-3; D not certain. Sequencing was performed on peripheral blood. Here the CDR3 DNA reads TGTGCCAGCAGCCATGGCCCAGATACGCAGTATTTT. Encoded protein: CASSHGPDTQYF.